These 30 T cell receptor beta chains were all obtained from the same sample, sequenced in a study of T cell clonality in common variable immunodeficiency. Study findings and constraints: In common variable immunodeficiency, TCR beta chains reportedly carried fewer deletions and N-nucleotide insertions.

Their antigen targets remain unknown. Sequencing was performed with immunoSEQ multiplex PCR; in TCRdb, only in-frame clones are kept and a portion is missing. The sample has tens of thousands of clones, none seen only once; the top ten hold around 30%. Sequenced material: peripheral blood mononuclear cells. The origin of the receptors is a human donor with common variable immunodeficiency.

Many counts were recorded for this clone. The read terminates 3 residues before the CDR3 end, so the remaining end is supplied by the germline J gene. V usage is TRBV7-8 and J usage is TRBJ2-3; D unresolved. Deletions cut 3 bases from V and 6 bases from J, with 4 bases between. The germline gives CDR1 SGHVS, CDR2 FQNEAQ. This CDR3 is 11 amino acids long. The sequenced part of the CDR3 DNA is TGTGCCAGCAGCTTTTATGATACG. This sequence encodes CASSFYDT. The entire CDR3 protein reads CASSFYDTQYF.

In its sample, this clone was seen many times. From the germline J gene comes the end of the CDR3, since the read stops 3 residues before it. The V gene is TRBV6-2 or TRBV6-3, the J gene TRBJ2-7; D may be TRBD2 (5 bases). Trimming left V 5 bases short and J 5 bases short, with 19 bases between. CDR1 is MNHEY and CDR2 is SVGEGT in the germline V gene. This CDR3 has 15 amino acids. The sequenced part of the CDR3 DNA is TGTGCCAGCAGTCCCTCATTCGGAGCGGTGGACGAG. Translating gives CASSPSFGAVDE. The full CDR3 protein reads CASSPSFGAVDEQYF.

This clone has more than one count but fewer than ten. The sequence runs out 3 residues before the end of the CDR3; the remainder is reconstructed from the germline J gene. This chain uses TRBV5-4 with TRBJ2-7, with 9 nucleotides matching TRBD1. The CDR3 runs to 15 residues. The V segment lost 4 bases and the J segment 3 bases; nucleotides outside the gene matches: 8. CDR1 is SGHNT, CDR2 YYREEE, per germline (reference sequence). The CDR3 DNA, read in part, is TGTGCCAGCAGCCGGGGAGAGACAGGGGGCTACGAG. Protein sequence: CASSRGETGGYE. The entire CDR3 sequence reads CASSRGETGGYEQYF.

This clone was seen repeatedly, ten times or more. CDR3 DNA, as far as it was read: TGTGCCTGGACCGACACAGAGACC. Its protein is CAWTDTET. In full, the CDR3 is CAWTDTETQYF. The V call is TRBV30, the J call TRBJ2-5, with D unclear. The missing CDR3 end, 3 residues past where the read stops, is filled in from the germline J gene. Trimming stripped 4 bases from V and 4 bases from J, with 7 bases between. The CDR3 has 11 residues. In germline, CDR1 is GTSNPN, CDR2 SVGIG (reference sequence).

Points on this clone: The DNA ends 3 residues before the CDR3 does, and the rest of the CDR3 is filled in from the germline J gene. The gene calls are TRBV18 and TRBJ2-7, with a tentative D call TRBD2 (5 bases). V lost 5 bases and J 0 bases, leaving 11 bases between the germline ends. This CDR3 spans 14 amino acids. Germline V gives CDR1 KGHSH, CDR2 LQKENI. This CDR3 reads CASSAGASSYEQYF. The CDR3 bases that were read are TGTGCCAGCTCAGCGGGTGCCAGCTCCTACGAG.

This clone was found many times. The CDR3 end falls 3 residues outside the read, so it is completed with the germline J gene. V is TRBV7-2 and J is TRBJ1-2; D is undetermined. The V gene's germline CDR1 is SGHTA and CDR2 FQGNSA. This CDR3 is built from 11 residues. CDR3 region: CASSSPSYYTF. The sequenced part of the CDR3 DNA is TGTGCCAGCAGCTCTCCCTCTTAC.

In its sample, this clone was seen a few times. CDR3 DNA, as far as it was read: TGTGCCTGGAGTTCCCCTCGGACGGGACTGGAAAAA. Its protein product is CAWSSPRTGLEK. The whole CDR3 region reads CAWSSPRTGLEKLFF. This chain joins TRBV30 and TRBJ1-4, with a weak D call TRBD1 (5 bases). The read ends 3 residues early relative to the CDR3; the germline J gene fills the gap. This CDR3 is built from 15 residues. V was cut by 2 bases and J by 8 bases, with 18 bases left in between. Germline loops: CDR1 GTSNPN, CDR2 SVGIG (reference sequence).

In its sample, this clone was seen many times. The CDR3 protein is CASTSTGGIEAFF. Incomplete CDR3 DNA: TGTGCCAGCACCTCGACAGGAGGAATTGAA. The V call is TRBV28, the J call TRBJ1-1; TRBD1 is a possible D gene (6 bases). The observed sequence ends 3 residues before the CDR3 terminus, with the missing tail filled in from the germline J gene. V was clipped by 7 bases and J by 7 bases, with 16 bases between them. The CDR3 has 13 residues. Germline lookup yields CDR1 MDHEN and CDR2 SYDVKM. Based on the CDR3 plus reference TRBV28 and TRBJ1-1, the full variable domain is DVKVTQSSRYLVKRTGEKVFLECVQDMDHENMFWYRQDPGLGLRLIYFSYDVKMKEKGDIPEGYSVSREKKERFSLILESASTNQTSMYLCASTSTGGIEAFFGQGTRLTVV.

With respect to this clone: With the read ending 3 residues before the CDR3 end, the germline J gene is used to fill in that end. The chain is built from TRBV6-4 and TRBJ1-2; D perhaps matches TRBD1 (6 bases). CDR3 length: 14 residues. Germline V gene data show CDR1 as MRHNA and CDR2 as SNTAGT. The ends were cut back, 5 bases at V and 3 bases at J, with 13 bases in the middle. Partial CDR3 DNA: TGTGCCAGCAGTCCCTCGGGGACATACTATGGC. This translates into CASSPSGTYYG. The CDR3 as a whole reads CASSPSGTYYGYTF.

In its sample, this clone was seen many times. The read halts 3 residues ahead of the CDR3 end, with the missing end drawn from the germline J gene. This chain uses TRBV7-9 with TRBJ2-5; 7 bases align to TRBD1. CDR3 size: 15 residues. Germline CDR1 and CDR2: SEHNR and FQNEAQ (reference sequence). J lost 3 bases, V lost 1 base, and 5 bases had no gene match. This CDR3 is CASSLEWQGEETQYF. The CDR3 DNA, read in part, is TGTGCCAGCAGCTTAGAGTGGCAGGGGGAAGAGACC.

This clone was detected many times. The read halts 3 residues ahead of the CDR3 end, with the missing end drawn from the germline J gene. The J gene is TRBJ1-2, the V gene TRBV4-2, with 9 nucleotides matching TRBD1. The CDR3 loop spans 16 amino acids. With V trimmed by 0 bases and J by 2 bases, 4 bases remained unmatched. Germline-derived CDR1 and CDR2 are LGHNA and YNFKEQ. The covered CDR3 bases are TGTGCCAGCAGCCAAGATCCCGGGACAGGGAACTATGGC. This sequence encodes CASSQDPGTGNYG. The entire CDR3 protein is CASSQDPGTGNYGYTF.

Concerning this clone itself: The read terminates 3 residues ahead of where the CDR3 ends, so the germline J gene completes it. The chain carries TRBV5-6 and TRBJ2-7; 7 positions agree with TRBD2. The V and J ends lost 4 bases and 4 bases, in that order; junction bases with no gene match: 11. There are 15 residues in the CDR3. Germline CDR1 SGHDT, CDR2 YYEEEE. The CDR3 DNA, read in part, is TGTGCCAGCAGCAGGGAGGGGCTAGCGATATACGAG. Translation gives CASSREGLAIYE. The full CDR3 protein is CASSREGLAIYEQYF.

Turning to this clone: The read comes to an end 3 residues before the CDR3 does, leaving the germline J gene to fill in the end. The chain links TRBV30 to TRBJ2-1; D is unclear. From germline, CDR1 is GTSNPN and CDR2 SVGIG (reference sequence). The CDR3 totals 13 residues. With 0 bases removed from V and 7 bases from J, the gap between germline ends came to 10 bases. CDR3 sequence: CAWSVGSRNEQFF. The covered CDR3 bases are TGTGCCTGGAGTGTAGGGTCCCGGAATGAG.

As regards this clone: Read sequence stops 3 residues before the CDR3 end, and the germline J gene provides the missing end. The chain is built from TRBV19 and TRBJ2-3; no firm D call. Per the germline V gene, CDR1 is LNHDA and CDR2 is SQIVND (reference sequence). Between the trimmed V and J ends, which lost 3 bases and 5 bases, there was a span of 6 bases. The CDR3 has 12 amino acids. The CDR3 reads CASSIPGDTQYF. Incomplete CDR3 DNA: TGTGCCAGTAGTATCCCGGGAGATACG.

To note about this clone: The CDR3 is cut off 3 residues early in the read; its end comes from the germline J gene. The chain combines TRBV7-2 with TRBJ1-2; 7 nucleotides align to TRBD1. Germline CDR1 is SGHTA and CDR2 is FQGNSA. This CDR3 is built from 15 residues. Unmatched junction bases numbered 12, after V lost 5 bases and J lost 6 bases. The CDR3 spells CASSPWPGTVDGYTF. The covered CDR3 bases are TGTGCCAGCAGCCCCTGGCCCGGGACAGTTGATGGC.

This clone was seen repeatedly, ten times or more. Incomplete CDR3 DNA: TGCGCCAGCACCCCAGGCAGTCCCTTGAACACTGAA. Translating it yields CASTPGSPLNTE. The whole CDR3 region reads CASTPGSPLNTEAFF. The chain is built from TRBV5-1 and TRBJ1-1; D is unresolved. The sequenced fragment ends 3 residues before the CDR3 boundary, so the rest is inferred from the germline J gene. The CDR3 has 15 residues. Trimming removed 6 bases at V and 0 bases at J, with 15 bases between. The germline CDR1 and CDR2 sequences are SGHRS and YFSETQ.

Ten or more counts support this clone. The read comes to an end 3 residues before the CDR3 does, leaving the germline J gene to fill in the end. The rearrangement links TRBV10-3 to TRBJ1-2; 8 bases are shared with TRBD1. In germline, CDR1 is ENHRY, CDR2 SYGVKD. Trimming removed 5 bases from V and 7 bases from J; junction bases left unmatched: 6. The CDR3 loop spans 13 amino acids. CDR3 bases read: TGTGCCATCAGTTCGGACAGGGATAGTGGC. It specifies CAISSDRDSG. The whole CDR3 reads CAISSDRDSGYTF.

There are a few counts of this clone. The CDR3 is cut off 3 residues early in the read; its end comes from the germline J gene. The chain couples TRBV2 to TRBJ2-3; 11 bases are shared with TRBD2. Trimming removed 8 bases from V and 1 base from J; junction bases left unmatched: 2. Germline V gives CDR1 SNHLY, CDR2 FYNNEI. The CDR3 has 14 residues. The sequenced CDR3 bases are TGTGCCAGCCTTAGCGGGAGGGGCACAGATACG. This sequence encodes CASLSGRGTDT. The whole CDR3 sequence is CASLSGRGTDTQYF.

This clone has a count of ten or more. The observed sequence ends 3 residues before the CDR3 terminus, with the missing tail filled in from the germline J gene. J is TRBJ1-1 and V is TRBV7-8; D is possibly TRBD1 (5 bases). The CDR3 spans 15 residues. The germline V gene encodes CDR1 SGHVS and CDR2 FQNEAQ. V dropped 1 base and J dropped 4 bases, with 13 bases sitting between them. The DNA read from the CDR3 is TGTGCCAGCAGCTTAGAGGGGAGGGGAGGCACTGAA. Amino acids: CASSLEGRGGTE. The entire CDR3 protein is CASSLEGRGGTEAFF.

This clone was recorded at least ten times. The missing CDR3 end, 3 residues past where the read stops, is filled in from the germline J gene. The chain carries TRBV10-3 and TRBJ2-1; 11 bases agree with TRBD2. V was clipped by 6 bases and J by 5 bases; unmatched bases: 3. The CDR3 loop spans 14 amino acids. CDR1 is ENHRY and CDR2 is SYGVKD in the germline V gene. CDR3 bases read: TGTGCCATCAGGCAGGGACTAGCGGACAATGAG. Its translation is CAIRQGLADNE. The whole CDR3 sequence is CAIRQGLADNEQFF.

CDR3 protein: CASSLPAGGYEQYF. The CDR3 bases that were read are TGTGCCAGCAGCTTACCTGCGGGAGGCTACGAG. The chain recombines TRBV7-9 with TRBJ2-7, with TRBD2 matching over 8 bases. The read halts 3 residues ahead of the CDR3 end, with the missing end drawn from the germline J gene. V shed 2 bases and J 3 bases; nucleotides not matched to a gene: 3. This CDR3 is 14 amino acids long. Germline V CDR1 and CDR2: SEHNR, FQNEAQ (reference sequence).

Concerning this clone: With the read ending 3 residues before the CDR3 end, the germline J gene is used to fill in that end. The chain is built from TRBV2 and TRBJ2-1; TRBD2 matches at 9 bases. CDR1 and CDR2 (germline): SNHLY, FYNNEI. The CDR3 runs 17 residues. V dropped 2 bases and J dropped 0; count of bases not matched to a gene: 5. The CDR3 sequence is CASSEIVSGSSYNEQFF. The sequenced part of the CDR3 DNA is TGTGCCAGCAGTGAAATTGTTAGCGGGAGCTCCTACAATGAG.

Only a few counts were recorded for this clone. CDR3 amino acids: CASSDAHDGQGSYEQYF. The sequenced part of the CDR3 DNA is TGTGCCAGCAGTGACGCGCATGACGGACAGGGTTCCTACGAG. The chain recombines TRBV2 with TRBJ2-7; 8 positions match TRBD1. The read terminates 3 residues ahead of where the CDR3 ends, so the germline J gene completes it. The CDR3 has 17 amino acids. The germline V gene has CDR1 SNHLY and CDR2 FYNNEI. J gave up 1 base and V 3 bases, and 11 bases lay outside the gene matches.

This clone was detected many times. The CDR3 goes on 3 residues after the read ends, and that part is filled in from the germline J gene. The rearrangement joins TRBV5-1 to TRBJ2-5; possible D gene TRBD2, 7 bases. V lost 0 bases and J lost 0, with 9 bases in between. Germline CDR1 and CDR2: SGHRS and YFSETQ. CDR3 size: 15 residues. The covered CDR3 bases are TGCGCCAGCAGCTTGGAGGGGGGGCACCAAGAGACC. As protein: CASSLEGGHQET. The CDR3 reads in full as CASSLEGGHQETQYF. The variable domain in full, completed from reference TRBV5-1 and TRBJ2-5, reads KAGVTQTPRYLIKTRGQQVTLSCSPISGHRSVSWYQQTPGQGLQFLFEYFSETQRNKGNFPGRFSGRQFSNSRSEMNVSTLELGDSALYLCASSLEGGHQETQYFGPGTRLLVL.

The table lists this clone with many counts. The sequenced fragment ends 3 residues before the CDR3 boundary, so the rest is inferred from the germline J gene. The V call is TRBV7-9, the J call TRBJ2-5, with unresolved D. Trimming left V 1 base short and J 6 bases short, with 12 bases between. Germline V lookup: CDR1 SEHNR, CDR2 FQNEAQ (reference sequence). The CDR3 spans 14 residues. The sequenced part of the CDR3 DNA is TGTGCCAGCAGCTTAGTGCTGGGCAGTCAGACC. Its protein is CASSLVLGSQT. The full CDR3 sequence reads CASSLVLGSQTQYF. The full variable domain, with the rest looked up from reference TRBV7-9 and TRBJ2-5, is DTGVSQNPRHKITKRGQNVTFRCDPISEHNRLYWYRQTLGQGPEFLTYFQNEAQLEKSRLLSDRFSAERPKGSFSTLEIQRTEQGDSAMYLCASSLVLGSQTQYFGPGTRLLVL.

This clone appeared many times. The CDR3 extends 3 residues past the end of the read, so its final part is completed from the germline J gene. V usage is TRBV10-3 and J usage is TRBJ1-1; 9 bases agree with TRBD1. J gave up 0 bases and V 7 bases, and 9 bases lay outside the gene matches. This CDR3 has 16 residues. Germline CDR1 ENHRY, CDR2 SYGVKD. CDR3 bases read: TGTGCCATCACTAACAGGGGGCTCAACATGAACACTGAA. Encoded protein: CAITNRGLNMNTE. The entire CDR3 is CAITNRGLNMNTEAFF.

This clone was counted a few times. The read is 3 residues too short to cover the CDR3 end, so that end is filled in from the germline J gene. The chain recombines TRBV10-3 with TRBJ2-1; 9 bases fit TRBD2. V lost 4 bases to trimming and J lost 8 bases; unmatched junction nucleotides: 6. Per the germline V gene, CDR1 is ENHRY and CDR2 is SYGVKD. This CDR3 contains 14 residues. The sequenced part of the CDR3 DNA is TGTGCCATCAGTGCCGGCGGGAGGGCCGATGAG. It specifies CAISAGGRADE. The complete CDR3 protein is CAISAGGRADEQFF.

This clone was detected only a few times. From the germline J gene comes the end of the CDR3, since the read stops 3 residues before it. The chain carries TRBV5-1 and TRBJ2-5; D perhaps matches TRBD1 (6 bases). Germline V CDR1 and CDR2: SGHRS, YFSETQ. The length of the CDR3 is 18 residues. Trimming pared 4 bases from V and 2 bases from J, leaving 24 bases between. Partial CDR3 DNA: TGCGCCAGCAGCAAGAGGGGGACGCAGACGATTAATCAAGAGACC. Translated: CASSKRGTQTINQET. The whole CDR3 sequence reads CASSKRGTQTINQETQYF.

This clone was seen repeatedly, ten times or more. The CDR3 DNA, read in part, is TGCGCCAGCAGCGACGCCGGGACAGGGGCTGGGAATTCACCC. It is translated as CASSDAGTGAGNSP. The whole CDR3 protein reads CASSDAGTGAGNSPLHF. V usage is TRBV5-1 and J usage is TRBJ1-6; the match to TRBD1 covers 10 bases. Read coverage stops 3 residues before the CDR3 terminus; the germline J gene supplies the remainder. This CDR3 spans 17 amino acids. The V gene's germline CDR1 is SGHRS and CDR2 YFSETQ. The junction had 11 bases not matched to a gene; V was cut back by 4 bases and J by 7 bases. The entire variable domain, with the rest obtained from reference TRBV5-1 and TRBJ1-6, is as follows: KAGVTQTPRYLIKTRGQQVTLSCSPISGHRSVSWYQQTPGQGLQFLFEYFSETQRNKGNFPGRFSGRQFSNSRSEMNVSTLELGDSALYLCASSDAGTGAGNSPLHFGNGTRLTVT.

Turning to this clone: The CDR3 is cut off 3 residues early in the read; its end comes from the germline J gene. The chain employs TRBV30 and TRBJ2-7; maybe TRBD1 (6 bases). Trimming left V 1 base short and J 4 bases short, with 11 bases between. The germline V gene has CDR1 GTSNPN and CDR2 SVGIG (reference sequence). This CDR3 spans 13 amino acids. The chain's CDR3 is CAWSGNTGYEQYF. Partial CDR3 DNA: TGTGCCTGGAGTGGAAATACAGGGTACGAG.